The 27 T cell receptor beta chains below all came from one sample that was sequenced in a study of T cells in Graves' hyperthyroidism and ophthalmopathy. Amplified regions were TCR beta CDR3 sequences from RNA transcripts. The primer set for the first-round RT-PCR of the TCR CDR3 was HTBI. TCRdb reanalysed the multiplex PCR reads using MiXCR and keeps one entry per CDR3 protein. The sample has roughly 56,000 distinct CDR3 sequences, about 50% seen once. Sample: blood. Receptors were obtained from a woman in her thirties with Graves' ophthalmopathy.

The chain employs TRBV5-1 and TRBJ2-7; unclear D gene. The germline gives CDR1 SGHRS, CDR2 YFSETQ. Trimming pared 4 bases from V and 4 bases from J, leaving 18 bases between. The CDR3 spans 15 residues. The CDR3 region has the DNA TGCGCCAGCAGCACTGCCAGCGCGGCCCCGTACGAGCAGTACTTC. Residues: CASSTASAAPYEQYF.

J is TRBJ1-1 and V is TRBV7-6, with a weak D call TRBD1 (6 bases). CDR1 and CDR2 from the germline V gene are SGHVS and FNYEAQ. The CDR3 consists of 15 residues. The V gene lost 1 base and the J gene lost 2 bases, with 11 bases spanning the gap. The CDR3 DNA reads TGTGCCAGCAGCTTAGGGGGACACCTCAACACTGAAGCTTTCTTT. Encoded protein: CASSLGGHLNTEAFF.

This clonotype occurred many times. This chain connects TRBV6-1 to TRBJ2-7; TRBD2 might be the D (6 bases). CDR3 length: 13 residues. From germline, CDR1 is MNHNS and CDR2 SASEGT. Trimming took 2 bases from V and 4 from J, leaving 9 bases between them. As DNA, the CDR3 is TGTGCCAGCAGTGAACGGGACTCATACGAGCAGTACTTC. Amino acids: CASSERDSYEQYF.

This clonotype was counted at least ten times. A much larger clone lies one base from this, so it may be a read error. The chain carries TRBV12-3 or TRBV12-4 and TRBJ1-1; tentative D call: TRBD1 (6 bases). CDR3 length: 11 residues. V was clipped by 6 bases and J by 10 bases, with 12 bases between them. CDR3 in amino acids: CASRHREGAFF. The CDR3 bases are TGTGCCAGCAGGCACAGGGAGGGAGCTTTCTTT.

The chain combines TRBV7-8 with TRBJ2-7, with D hard to call. This CDR3 comprises 11 residues. Germline V gene lookup returns CDR1 SGHVS and CDR2 FQNEAQ. The germline V and J ends were trimmed by 8 bases and 0 bases, with 5 bases remaining between them. CDR3 bases: TGTGCCAGCGGCTACTCCTACGAGCAGTACTTC. This sequence encodes CASGYSYEQYF.

A few counts support this clonotype. Since a much larger clone is just one base distant, this may be a read error. The genes are TRBV28 and TRBJ1-3; possible D gene TRBD1, 6 bases. Germline V gene lookup returns CDR1 MDHEN and CDR2 SYDVKM. This CDR3 contains 14 residues. Here the CDR3 reads CASSGTGSGNAIYF. In nucleotides, the CDR3 is TGTGCCAGCAGTGGAACAGGGTCTGGAAACGCCATATATTTT. Looking up the rest from reference TRBV28 and TRBJ1-3 gives the full variable domain: DVKVTQSSRYLVKRTGEKVFLECVQDMDHENMFWYRQDPGLGLRLIYFSYDVKMKEKGDIPEGYSVSREKKERFSLILESASTNQTSMYLCASSGTGSGNAIYFGEGSWLTVV.

At least ten counts were recorded for this clonotype. This chain joins TRBV28 and TRBJ1-4; D is unresolved. Germline CDR1 and CDR2: MDHEN and SYDVKM. The CDR3 runs 14 residues. V gave up 5 bases and J gave up 5 bases, with 12 bases separating them. The CDR3 DNA reads TGTGCCAGCAGTCCCCACGGAGGGAATGAAAAACTGTTTTTT. Translated: CASSPHGGNEKLFF.

This clonotype was seen at least ten times. This chain joins TRBV9 and TRBJ1-2; D is ambiguous. CDR1 is SGDLS, CDR2 YYNGEE, per germline. Trimming left V 4 bases short and J 1 base short, with 8 bases between. CDR3 length: 13 residues. The DNA for the CDR3 is TGTGCCAGCAGCAACGGGAATAACTATGGCTACACCTTC. Protein: CASSNGNNYGYTF.

This rearrangement joins TRBV20-1 to TRBJ2-1; D gene ambiguous. Germline CDR1 reads DFQATT; CDR2 reads SNEGSKA (reference sequence). Trimming left V 3 bases short and J 4 bases short, with 7 bases between. The CDR3 is 12 residues long. CDR3 region: CSARMGYNEQFF. As DNA, the CDR3 is TGCAGTGCTAGGATGGGATACAATGAGCAGTTCTTC.

Within the sample, this clonotype is medium-sized. The rearrangement links TRBV29-1 to TRBJ2-3; D may match TRBD1 or TRBD2 (6 bases each). V lost 3 bases and J 6 bases, leaving 16 bases between the germline ends. Germline loops: CDR1 SQVTM, CDR2 ANQGSEA. The CDR3 consists of 14 residues. DNA of the CDR3: TGCAGCGTTGAGCTGGGGGCTAGCGCGGATACGCAGTATTTT. As protein: CSVELGASADTQYF.

The sample holds many counts of this clonotype. This chain uses TRBV5-8 with TRBJ1-1, with D unclear. From germline, CDR1 is SGHTS and CDR2 YDEGEE. The CDR3 is 13 residues long. Trimming took 0 bases from V and 1 from J, leaving 4 bases between them. The CDR3 reads CASSLAGNTEAFF. Written as DNA, the CDR3 is TGTGCCAGCAGCTTGGCCGGGAACACTGAAGCTTTCTTT.

This CDR3 is CASSPRQAGSDTQYF. The CDR3 region has the DNA TGTGCCAGCAGCCCCAGACAAGCGGGATCAGATACGCAGTATTTT. The chain employs TRBV7-9 and TRBJ2-3; 7 bases line up with TRBD2. V lost 5 bases, J lost 4 bases, and 9 bases stayed unmatched. Germline V gene sequence: CDR1 SEHNR, CDR2 FQNEAQ (reference sequence). The CDR3 length is 15 residues.

As concerns this clonotype: Without the conserved terminal phenylalanine or tryptophan, this CDR3 likely stems from a read error. The limits of the CDR3 on the DNA are not certain, so only TCRdb's listed CDR3 is given. This chain connects TRBV9 to TRBJ2-7; no check of the table's D call, TRBD1, against the DNA was made. Germline CDR1 and CDR2: SGDLS and YYNGEE. The CDR3 totals 15 residues, both ends included. CDR3 loop: CASSPGLGHPDERYY.

This clonotype is judged medium-sized. V gene TRBV25-1 combines with J gene TRBJ1-2, with a weak D call TRBD1 (5 bases). Germline V gives CDR1 MGHDK, CDR2 SYGVNS. V was trimmed by 2 bases and J by 4 bases, leaving 11 bases between them. CDR3 length equals 14 residues. The CDR3 here is CASSENGGGYGYTF. Here the CDR3 DNA reads TGTGCCAGCAGTGAAAACGGGGGGGGCTATGGCTACACCTTC.

V is TRBV7-6 and J is TRBJ2-1, with D maybe TRBD2 (6 bases). Germline values: CDR1 SGHVS, CDR2 FNYEAQ. Between the trimmed V and J ends, which lost 5 bases and 10 bases, there was a span of 18 bases. The CDR3 runs to 14 residues. Written as DNA, the CDR3 is TGTGCCAGCAGCCCCCTCCCGGGGGACGGAGAGCAGTTCTTC. It encodes CASSPLPGDGEQFF.

V is TRBV4-1 and J is TRBJ2-1, with D tentatively TRBD1 or TRBD2 (7 bases each). The germline V gene has CDR1 MGHRA and CDR2 YSYEKL. The CDR3 has 17 amino acids. The V end lost 4 bases, the J end lost 2 bases, and 18 bases lay between the germline ends. CDR3 DNA sequence: TGCGCCAGCAGCCCCCAGGGGGGGCAGGGGACCTACAATGAGCAGTTCTTC. Translating gives CASSPQGGQGTYNEQFF.

In this sample, this clonotype turned up many times. V is TRBV9 and J is TRBJ2-1, with D unresolved. The V end was cut by 0 bases, the J end by 9 bases, with 13 bases between. CDR1 and CDR2 (germline): SGDLS, YYNGEE. The CDR3 contains 14 residues. The CDR3 DNA follows: TGTGCCAGCAGCGTAGAATCGGCCGCATCTGAGCAGTTCTTC. Protein product: CASSVESAASEQFF.

This clonotype was seen at least ten times. J is TRBJ2-7 and V is TRBV20-1; no definite D call. Trimming cost V 7 bases and J 1 base, with 14 bases left between them. CDR3 length equals 13 residues. Germline V gives CDR1 DFQATT, CDR2 SNEGSKA (reference sequence). The CDR3 region has the DNA TGCAGTGTTCTCCGAGCCAGATCCTACGAGCAGTACTTC. Its protein product is CSVLRARSYEQYF.

Many counts were recorded for this clonotype. The V call is TRBV6-5, the J call TRBJ2-5; D possibly corresponds to TRBD1 (5 bases). With 6 bases removed from V and 6 bases from J, the gap between germline ends came to 20 bases. The CDR3 runs 15 residues. The germline V gene encodes CDR1 MNHEY and CDR2 SVGAGI. CDR3 nucleotides: TGTGCCAGCAGCCGTCAACGGCAGGGATGGAAGACCCAGTACTTC. Protein product: CASSRQRQGWKTQYF.

There are many counts of this clonotype. This chain uses TRBV6-6 with TRBJ1-2, with 7 bases lining up with TRBD1. V shed 2 bases and J 8 bases; nucleotides not matched to a gene: 8. Germline CDR1 MNHNY, CDR2 SVGAGI (reference sequence). CDR3 length equals 14 residues. Written as DNA, the CDR3 is TGTGCCAGCAGTTACGACAGGGAAGTCGGAGGCTACACCTTC. Translation gives CASSYDREVGGYTF.

This clonotype was seen repeatedly, ten times or more. The rearrangement links TRBV7-9 to TRBJ2-5; D is unresolved. CDR1 and CDR2 from the germline V gene are SEHNR and FQNEAQ (reference sequence). This CDR3 is built from 13 residues. With 1 base removed from V and 1 base from J, the gap between germline ends came to 4 bases. Written as DNA, the CDR3 is TGTGCCAGCAGCTTAGATAGCCAAGAGACCCAGTACTTC. Translating it yields CASSLDSQETQYF.

Worth noting for this clonotype: One end of the junction does not line up with germline, which may come from a read error. This chain links TRBV10-3 with TRBJ1-1, with D possibly TRBD1 on 5 matching bases. CDR3 length: 17 residues. Germline V gene sequence: CDR1 ENHRY, CDR2 SYGVKD. CDR3 DNA sequence: TGTGCCATCCGTGAACGGGGTAGACAGTTAGGCTACACTGAAGCTTTCTTT. It yields the protein CAIRERGRQLGYTEAFF.

Points on this clonotype: Mismatch with germline at one junction end may stem from a read error. V usage is TRBV7-2 and J usage is TRBJ2-7; possible D gene TRBD2, 6 bases. The CDR3 has 15 amino acids. Germline V lookup: CDR1 SGHTA, CDR2 FQGNSA. The CDR3 sequence is CASSIAGGPGYERYF. CDR3 bases: TGTGCCAGCAGTATAGCAGGAGGGCCAGGCTACGAGCGGTACTTC.

This clonotype has a single count. The J gene is TRBJ2-2, the V gene TRBV7-3; D not certain. The V gene's germline CDR1 is SGHTA and CDR2 FQGTGA. V was pared by 5 bases and J by 0 bases, with 10 bases between. CDR3 length: 15 residues. CDR3 in amino acids: CASSLLGPNTGELFF. CDR3 bases: TGTGCCAGCAGCCTCTTAGGGCCGAACACCGGGGAGCTGTTTTTT.

About this clonotype itself: This could be a read error, since a much larger clone is one nucleotide away. The chain uses TRBV28 and TRBJ1-4; tentatively, D is TRBD1 (6 bases). CDR3 length: 14 amino acids. CDR1 is MDHEN, CDR2 SYDVKM, per germline. The V end was cut by 3 bases, the J end by 4 bases, with 9 bases between. CDR3 sequence reads: CASSFGQLNEKLFF. The CDR3 DNA is TGTGCCAGCAGTTTTGGACAGCTTAATGAAAAACTGTTTTTT.

In regard to this clonotype: Because the CDR3 is missing its conserved closing phenylalanine or tryptophan, this is likely a read error. This chain joins TRBV6-1 and TRBJ1-3; tentatively, D is TRBD1 (6 bases). Trimming cost V 6 bases and J 0 bases, with 18 bases left between them. CDR1 MNHNS and CDR2 SASEGT come from the germline V gene. This CDR3 contains 17 residues. The CDR3 coding sequence is TGTGCCAGCAGGGGGGACACCCCGGAGGGCTCTGGAAACACCATATATCTT. As protein: CASRGDTPEGSGNTIYL.

The rearrangement links TRBV20-1 to TRBJ2-1; unclear D gene. V lost 6 bases to trimming and J lost 8 bases, with 17 bases between them. The V gene's germline CDR1 is DFQATT and CDR2 SNEGSKA (reference sequence). The CDR3 runs to 13 residues. The CDR3: CSASRLTSHEQFF. The CDR3 DNA sequence: TGCAGTGCCAGCAGGCTGACTTCTCATGAGCAGTTCTTC.